This T cell receptor beta chain is from a study of a mutant IDH1 vaccine in newly diagnosed glioma. In the study overall: Eight vaccinations were given in weeks 1, 3, 5, 7, 11, 15, 19 and 23. Beforehand, treatment had been radiotherapy, temozolomide, or both; the majority received both.

The CDR3 is 15 residues long. Germline V lookup: CDR1 SGHDN, CDR2 FVKESK. Trimming at V came to 4 bases and at J to 0 bases, leaving 6 bases not matched to a gene. Findings and caveats of the study: There seemed to be no relation between pseudoprogression and changes in top peripheral T cell clonotypes.

Turning to this clone: Its antigen is unknown.

Time point here: week 23, last vaccination. Each dose of the vaccine consisted of 300 ug of mutant IDH1 20-mer peptide, with topical imiquimod. The donors had new WHO grade 3 or 4 astrocytomas; these were IDH1-mutant and ATRX-lost. Generated by immunoSEQ multiplex PCR, the TCRdb table keeps only in-frame clones and is missing some. Among approximately 82,000 clones listed, more than 80% were seen once. This specimen consisted of PBMCs, obtained from a glioma patient whose treatment included an IDH1 peptide vaccine. The gene calls are TRBV14 and TRBJ2-7, with TRBD1 identical over 7 bases. The receptor was isolated from a woman between 50 and 59 years old with glioma. CDR3 nucleotide sequence: TGTGCCAGCAGCCCTACAGGGGTGACCTCCTACGAGCAGTACTTC. Translated: CASSPTGVTSYEQYF.